This T cell receptor (beta chain) emerged from a study of T-cell reconstitution after alpha-beta-depleted transplantation in children. With 3 bases removed from V and 8 bases from J, the gap between germline ends came to 14 bases. This CDR3 spans 14 amino acids. CDR1 SEHNR and CDR2 FQNEAQ come from the germline V gene (reference sequence). This clonotype was seen repeatedly, ten times or more. TCRbeta library preparation incorporated unique molecular identifiers. Each CDR3 protein is one row after TCRdb ran MiXCR on the PCR reads. Seen here are 200,000 to 250,000 distinct CDR3 sequences, 8% to 10% observed once, and the top ten hold 5% to 7%.

The sequence was obtained from a human donor who donated a stem cell graft to a child with acute lymphoblastic leukemia. The sample in question was PBMCs from the stem cell graft donor, obtained from the stem cell graft. The chain couples TRBV7-9 to TRBJ1-5; maybe TRBD1 (6 bases). CDR3 residues: CASSFTGPGKPQHF. The CDR3 region has the DNA TGTGCCAGCAGCTTCACAGGGCCTGGGAAGCCCCAGCATTTT.